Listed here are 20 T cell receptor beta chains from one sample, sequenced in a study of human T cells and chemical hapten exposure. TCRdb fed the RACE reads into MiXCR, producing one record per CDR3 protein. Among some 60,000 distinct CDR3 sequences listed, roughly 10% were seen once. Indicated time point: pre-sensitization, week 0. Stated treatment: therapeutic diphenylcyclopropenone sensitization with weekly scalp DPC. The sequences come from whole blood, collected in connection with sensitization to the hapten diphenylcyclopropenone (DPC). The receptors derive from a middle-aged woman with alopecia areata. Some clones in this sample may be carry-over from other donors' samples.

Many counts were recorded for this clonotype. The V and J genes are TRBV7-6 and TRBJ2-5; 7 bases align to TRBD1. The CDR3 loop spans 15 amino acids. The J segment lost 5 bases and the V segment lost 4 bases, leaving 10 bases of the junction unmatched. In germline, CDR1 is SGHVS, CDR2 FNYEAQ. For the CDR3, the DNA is TGTGCCAGCAGCTCATCTCAGACGGGACAGGAGACCCAGTACTTC. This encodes CASSSSQTGQETQYF.

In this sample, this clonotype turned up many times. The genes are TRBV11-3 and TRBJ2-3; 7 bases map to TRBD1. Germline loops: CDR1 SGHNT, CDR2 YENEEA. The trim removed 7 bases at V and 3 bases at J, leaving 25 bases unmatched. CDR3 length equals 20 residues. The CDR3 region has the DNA TGTGCCAGCACGAGGTTCCAGCACCTAATCCGAACAGGGGCGACAGATACGCAGTATTTT. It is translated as CASTRFQHLIRTGATDTQYF.

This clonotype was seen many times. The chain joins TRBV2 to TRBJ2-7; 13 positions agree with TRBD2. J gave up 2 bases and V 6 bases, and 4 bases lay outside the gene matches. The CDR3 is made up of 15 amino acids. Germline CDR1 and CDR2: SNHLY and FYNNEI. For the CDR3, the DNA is TGTGCCAGCAGGGAACTAGCGGGAGGGCCCTACGAGCAGTACTTC. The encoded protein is CASRELAGGPYEQYF.

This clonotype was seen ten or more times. Here the CDR3 reads CASSLGHPTNEKLFF. The CDR3 region has the DNA TGTGCCAGCAGTTTAGGACATCCAACTAATGAAAAACTGTTTTTT. The chain has TRBV27 and TRBJ1-4; a weak D match, TRBD1 (5 bases). Germline V gene data show CDR1 as MNHEY and CDR2 as SMNVEV (reference sequence). The V end was cut by 2 bases, the J end by 0 bases, with 7 bases between. The CDR3 has 15 residues.

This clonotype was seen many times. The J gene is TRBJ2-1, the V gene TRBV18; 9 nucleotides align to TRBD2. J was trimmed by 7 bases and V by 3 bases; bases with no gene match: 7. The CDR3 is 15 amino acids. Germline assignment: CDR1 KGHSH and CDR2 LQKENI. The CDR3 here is CASSPERGAKNEQFF. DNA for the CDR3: TGTGCCAGCTCACCGGAGCGGGGGGCGAAGAATGAGCAGTTCTTC.

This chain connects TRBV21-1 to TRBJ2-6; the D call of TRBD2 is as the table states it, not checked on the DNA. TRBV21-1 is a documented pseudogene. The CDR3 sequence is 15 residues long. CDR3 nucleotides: TGTGCCGCGGGGCTAGTGTACTCTGGGGCCAACGTCCTGACTTTC. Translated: CAAGLVYSGANVLTF.

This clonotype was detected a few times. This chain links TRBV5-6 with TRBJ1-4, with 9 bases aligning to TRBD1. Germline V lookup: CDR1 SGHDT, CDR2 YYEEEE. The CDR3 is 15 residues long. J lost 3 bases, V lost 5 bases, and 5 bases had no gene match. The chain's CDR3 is CASSSTGGANEKLFF. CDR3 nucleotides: TGTGCCAGCAGTTCGACAGGGGGAGCTAATGAAAAACTGTTTTTT.

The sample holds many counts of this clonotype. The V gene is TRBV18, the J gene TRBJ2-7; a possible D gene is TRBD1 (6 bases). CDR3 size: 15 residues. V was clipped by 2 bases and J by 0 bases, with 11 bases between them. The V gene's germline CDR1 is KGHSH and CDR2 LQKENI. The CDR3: CASSPSRQASYEQYF. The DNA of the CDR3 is TGTGCCAGCTCACCATCCCGACAGGCCTCCTACGAGCAGTACTTC. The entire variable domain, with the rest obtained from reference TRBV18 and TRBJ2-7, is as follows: NAGVMQNPRHLVRRRGQEARLRCSPMKGHSHVYWYRQLPEEGLKFMVYLQKENIIDESGMPKERFSAEFPKEGPSILRIQQVVRGDSAAYFCASSPSRQASYEQYFGPGTRLTVT.

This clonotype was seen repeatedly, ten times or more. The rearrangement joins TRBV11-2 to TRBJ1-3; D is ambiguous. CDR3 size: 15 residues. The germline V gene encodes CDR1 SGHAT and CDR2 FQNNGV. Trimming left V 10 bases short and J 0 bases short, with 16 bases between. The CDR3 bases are TGTGCCACCTCCCCCCCACCGAGCTCTGGAAACACCATATATTTT. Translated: CATSPPPSSGNTIYF.

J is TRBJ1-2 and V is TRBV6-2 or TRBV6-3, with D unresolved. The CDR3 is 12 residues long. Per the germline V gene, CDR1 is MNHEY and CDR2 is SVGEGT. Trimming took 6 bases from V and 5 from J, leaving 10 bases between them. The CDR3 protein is CASSNTQYGYTF. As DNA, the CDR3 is TGTGCCAGCAGCAATACTCAATATGGCTACACCTTC.

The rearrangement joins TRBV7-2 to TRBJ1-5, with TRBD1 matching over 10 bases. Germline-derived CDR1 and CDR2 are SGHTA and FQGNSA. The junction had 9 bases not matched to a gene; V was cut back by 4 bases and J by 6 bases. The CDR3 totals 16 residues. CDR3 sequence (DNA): TGTGCCAGCAGCTATGCCCCGGGACAGGGGACTCAGCCCCAGCATTTT. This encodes CASSYAPGQGTQPQHF.

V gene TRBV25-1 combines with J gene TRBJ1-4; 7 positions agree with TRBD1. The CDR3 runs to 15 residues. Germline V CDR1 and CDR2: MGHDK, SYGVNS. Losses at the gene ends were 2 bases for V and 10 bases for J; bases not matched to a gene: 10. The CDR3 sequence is CASSEDKGTAGKLFF. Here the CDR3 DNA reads TGTGCCAGCAGTGAAGATAAAGGGACAGCCGGAAAACTGTTTTTT.

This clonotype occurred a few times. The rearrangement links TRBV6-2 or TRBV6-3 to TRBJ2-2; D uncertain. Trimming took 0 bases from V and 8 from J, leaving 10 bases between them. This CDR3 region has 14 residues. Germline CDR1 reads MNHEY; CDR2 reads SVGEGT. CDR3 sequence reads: CASSYSNGGGELFF. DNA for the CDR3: TGTGCCAGCAGTTACTCGAACGGCGGTGGGGAGCTGTTTTTT.

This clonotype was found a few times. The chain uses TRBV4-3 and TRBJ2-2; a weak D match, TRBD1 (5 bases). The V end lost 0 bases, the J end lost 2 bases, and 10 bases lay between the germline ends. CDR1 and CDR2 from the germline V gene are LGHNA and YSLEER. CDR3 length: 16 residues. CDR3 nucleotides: TGCGCCAGCAGCCAAGAAACAGGTCCTAACACCGGGGAGCTGTTTTTT. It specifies CASSQETGPNTGELFF.

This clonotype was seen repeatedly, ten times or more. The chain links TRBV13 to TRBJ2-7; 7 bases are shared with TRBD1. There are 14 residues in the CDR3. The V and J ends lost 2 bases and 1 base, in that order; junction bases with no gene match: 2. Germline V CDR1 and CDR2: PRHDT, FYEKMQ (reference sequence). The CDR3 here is CASSLYRGSYEQYF. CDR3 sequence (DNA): TGTGCCAGCAGCTTATACAGGGGATCCTACGAGCAGTACTTC.

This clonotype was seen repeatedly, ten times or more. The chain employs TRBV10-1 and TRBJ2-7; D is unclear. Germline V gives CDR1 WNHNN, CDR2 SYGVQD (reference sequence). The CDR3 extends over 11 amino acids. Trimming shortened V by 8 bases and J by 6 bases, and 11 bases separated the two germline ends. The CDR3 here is CASGDFREQYF. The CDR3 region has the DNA TGCGCCAGCGGGGATTTCCGCGAGCAGTACTTC.

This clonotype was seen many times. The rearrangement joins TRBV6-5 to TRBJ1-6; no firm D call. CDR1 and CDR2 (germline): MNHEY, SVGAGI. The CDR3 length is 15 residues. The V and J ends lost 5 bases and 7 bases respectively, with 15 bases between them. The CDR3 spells CASSVSGPSNSPLHF. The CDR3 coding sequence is TGTGCCAGCAGTGTATCCGGGCCCTCGAATTCACCCCTCCACTTT.

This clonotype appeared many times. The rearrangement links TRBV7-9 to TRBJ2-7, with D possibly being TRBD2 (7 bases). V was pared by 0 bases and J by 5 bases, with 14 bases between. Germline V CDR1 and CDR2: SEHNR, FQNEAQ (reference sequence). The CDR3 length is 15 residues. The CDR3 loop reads CASSLAGGPKDEQYF. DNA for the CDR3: TGTGCCAGCAGCTTAGCGGGGGGGCCCAAGGACGAGCAGTACTTC.

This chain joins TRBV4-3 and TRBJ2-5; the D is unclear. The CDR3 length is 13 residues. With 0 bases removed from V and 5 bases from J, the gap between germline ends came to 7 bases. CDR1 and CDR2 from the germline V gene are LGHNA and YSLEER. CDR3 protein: CASSQEVGETQYF. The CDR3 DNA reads TGCGCCAGCAGCCAAGAAGTCGGGGAGACCCAGTACTTC.

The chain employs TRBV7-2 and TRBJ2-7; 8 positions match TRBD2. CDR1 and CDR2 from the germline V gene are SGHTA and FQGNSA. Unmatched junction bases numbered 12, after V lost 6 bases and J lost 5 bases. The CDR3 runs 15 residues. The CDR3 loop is CASRNPWAGGDEQYF. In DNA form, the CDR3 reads TGTGCCAGCAGAAACCCCTGGGCGGGAGGCGACGAGCAGTACTTC.